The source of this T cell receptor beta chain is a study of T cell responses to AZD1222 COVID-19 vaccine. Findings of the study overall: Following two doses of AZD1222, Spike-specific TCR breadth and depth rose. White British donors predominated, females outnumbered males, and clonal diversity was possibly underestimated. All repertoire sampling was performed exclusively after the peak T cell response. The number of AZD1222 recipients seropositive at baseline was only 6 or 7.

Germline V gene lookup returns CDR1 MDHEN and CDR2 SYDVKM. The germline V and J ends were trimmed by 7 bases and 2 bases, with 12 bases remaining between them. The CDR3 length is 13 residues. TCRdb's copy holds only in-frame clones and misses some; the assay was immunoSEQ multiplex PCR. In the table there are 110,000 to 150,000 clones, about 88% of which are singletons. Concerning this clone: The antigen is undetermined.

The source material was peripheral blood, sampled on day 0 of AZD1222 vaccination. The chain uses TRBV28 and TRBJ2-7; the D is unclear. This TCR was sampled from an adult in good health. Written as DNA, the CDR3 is TGTGCCAGCACAAGGCCAGACACCTACGAGCAGTACTTC. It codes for CASTRPDTYEQYF.